These T cell receptor beta chains were read from a single sample in a study of OX40 agonist ivuxolimab in advanced cancers. Here immunoSEQ multiplex PCR was the method, and the copy in TCRdb shows in-frame clones only, minus some. The data show around 37,000 clones, around four fifths seen once. The material was CD4+ or CD8+ T cells sorted from blood, obtained in a trial of the OX40 agonist ivuxolimab. The source is an adult with an advanced solid tumor such as melanoma, head and neck, liver or kidney cancer. The CDR3 runs from the conserved cysteine through the conserved F or W. The D gene is left open where the match is weak. Some rows have no size entry. The others give once, few or many, or a class for an expanded clone.

v_call: TRBV28
clone_size: -
j_call: TRBJ2-2
d_call: -
cdr3_aa: CASSLQYARGTGELFF
cdr3_nt: TGTGCCAGCAGTTTACAGTACGCACGGGGCACCGGGGAGCTGTTTTTT

v_call: TRBV6-1
clone_size: few
j_call: TRBJ2-3
d_call: -
cdr3_aa: CASSESRGTTDTQYF
cdr3_nt: TGTGCCAGCAGTGAATCTCGCGGGACCACAGATACGCAGTATTTT

v_call: TRBV11-2
clone_size: few
j_call: TRBJ2-4
d_call: TRBD2
cdr3_aa: CASSPLAGGRGNIQYF
cdr3_nt: TGTGCCAGCAGCCCATTAGCGGGGGGGCGAGGGAACATTCAGTACTTC

v_call: TRBV5-1
clone_size: -
j_call: TRBJ1-1
d_call: -
cdr3_aa: CASSYGNTEAFF
cdr3_nt: TGCGCCAGCAGCTACGGTAACACTGAAGCTTTCTTT

v_call: TRBV5-4
clone_size: -
j_call: TRBJ1-5
d_call: TRBD1
cdr3_aa: CASSQDGTGYQPQHF
cdr3_nt: TGCGCCAGCAGCCAAGACGGGACAGGGTATCAGCCCCAGCATTTT

v_call: TRBV27
clone_size: -
j_call: TRBJ1-6
d_call: -
cdr3_aa: CASSSWTGDSSLHF
cdr3_nt: TGTGCCAGCAGTTCTTGGACGGGTGATTCATCCCTCCACTTT

v_call: TRBV19
clone_size: -
j_call: TRBJ1-2
d_call: -
cdr3_aa: CASSIWGNYGYTF
cdr3_nt: TGTGCCAGTAGTATCTGGGGAAACTATGGCTACACCTTC

v_call: TRBV27
clone_size: -
j_call: TRBJ2-1
d_call: TRBD1
cdr3_aa: CASSFTGDEQFF
cdr3_nt: TGTGCCAGCAGTTTTACAGGGGACGAGCAGTTCTTC

v_call: TRBV5-1
clone_size: -
j_call: TRBJ2-5
d_call: TRBD2
cdr3_aa: CASSISSGQETQYF
cdr3_nt: TGCGCCAGCAGCATCTCTAGCGGCCAAGAGACCCAGTACTTC

v_call: TRBV28
clone_size: -
j_call: TRBJ1-5
d_call: -
cdr3_aa: CASSFQNSNQPQHF
cdr3_nt: TGTGCCAGCAGTTTCCAAAATAGCAATCAGCCCCAGCATTTT

v_call: TRBV4-1
clone_size: -
j_call: TRBJ1-3
d_call: -
cdr3_aa: CASSQEAGAGLSSGNTIYF
cdr3_nt: TGCGCCAGCAGCCAAGAGGCTGGGGCGGGGTTGAGCTCTGGAAACACCATATATTTT

v_call: TRBV7-9
clone_size: -
j_call: TRBJ2-3
d_call: -
cdr3_aa: CASSLPPNTDTQYF
cdr3_nt: TGTGCCAGCAGCTTACCACCTAACACAGATACGCAGTATTTT

v_call: TRBV6-6
clone_size: -
j_call: TRBJ1-2
d_call: -
cdr3_aa: CASSYSRGAGGYTF
cdr3_nt: TGTGCCAGCAGTTACTCCCGGGGGGCTGGTGGCTACACCTTC

v_call: TRBV19
clone_size: once
j_call: TRBJ1-5
d_call: -
cdr3_aa: CASTLTDSNQPQHF
cdr3_nt: TGTGCCAGTACCTTGACAGATAGCAATCAGCCCCAGCATTTT

v_call: TRBV19
clone_size: -
j_call: TRBJ2-5
d_call: -
cdr3_aa: CATGAGQPMYQETQYF
cdr3_nt: TGTGCCACTGGGGCAGGACAGCCTATGTACCAAGAGACCCAGTACTTC

v_call: TRBV7-9
clone_size: -
j_call: TRBJ2-5
d_call: -
cdr3_aa: CASSLAGGLETQYF
cdr3_nt: TGTGCCAGCAGCTTAGCGGGGGGGCTTGAGACCCAGTACTTC

v_call: TRBV6-1
clone_size: once
j_call: TRBJ2-5
d_call: TRBD2
cdr3_aa: CASTYSGGETQYF
cdr3_nt: TGTGCCAGCACCTACTCGGGGGGGGAGACCCAGTACTTC

v_call: TRBV2
clone_size: -
j_call: TRBJ1-2
d_call: -
cdr3_aa: CASSEVGGVNGYTF
cdr3_nt: TGTGCCAGCAGTGAAGTCGGGGGAGTAAATGGCTACACCTTC

v_call: TRBV4-3
clone_size: -
j_call: TRBJ2-7
d_call: -
cdr3_aa: CASSQDSIRPHEHEQYF
cdr3_nt: TGCGCCAGCAGCCAAGATTCGATCCGACCCCATGAGCACGAGCAGTACTTC

v_call: TRBV10-1
clone_size: -
j_call: TRBJ2-3
d_call: TRBD2
cdr3_aa: CASSESTSGGPVLFSSTDTQYF
cdr3_nt: TGCGCCAGCAGTGAGTCAACTAGCGGGGGGCCAGTCCTCTTCTCTAGCACAGATACGCAGTATTTT

v_call: TRBV28
clone_size: -
j_call: TRBJ2-7
d_call: -
cdr3_aa: CASSLGFQTYEQYF
cdr3_nt: TGTGCCAGCAGTTTAGGTTTCCAGACTTACGAGCAGTACTTC